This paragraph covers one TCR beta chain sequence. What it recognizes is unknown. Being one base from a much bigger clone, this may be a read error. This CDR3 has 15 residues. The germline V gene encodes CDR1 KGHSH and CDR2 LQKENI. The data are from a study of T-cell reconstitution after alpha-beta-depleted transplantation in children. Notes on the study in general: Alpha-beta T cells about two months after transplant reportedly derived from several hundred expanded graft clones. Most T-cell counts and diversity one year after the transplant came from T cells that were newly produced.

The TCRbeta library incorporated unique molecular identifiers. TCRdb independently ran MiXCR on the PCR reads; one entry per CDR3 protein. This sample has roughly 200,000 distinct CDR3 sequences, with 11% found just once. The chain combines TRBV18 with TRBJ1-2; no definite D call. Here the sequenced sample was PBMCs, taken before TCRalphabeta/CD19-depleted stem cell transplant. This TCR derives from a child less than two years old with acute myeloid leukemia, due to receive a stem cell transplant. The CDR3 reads CTSSPPGRTNYGYTF. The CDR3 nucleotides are TGTACCAGCTCACCACCCGGGCGCACAAACTATGGCTACACCTTC.